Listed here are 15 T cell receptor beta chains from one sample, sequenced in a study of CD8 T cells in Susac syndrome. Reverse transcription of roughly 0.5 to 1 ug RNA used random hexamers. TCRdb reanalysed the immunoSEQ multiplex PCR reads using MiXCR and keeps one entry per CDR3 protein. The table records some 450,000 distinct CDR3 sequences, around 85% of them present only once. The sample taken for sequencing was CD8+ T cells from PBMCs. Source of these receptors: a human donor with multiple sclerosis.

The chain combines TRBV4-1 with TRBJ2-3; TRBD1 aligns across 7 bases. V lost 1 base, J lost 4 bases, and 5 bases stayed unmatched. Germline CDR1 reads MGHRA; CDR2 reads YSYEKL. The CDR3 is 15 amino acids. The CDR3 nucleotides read TGCGCCAGCAGCCAAGTGGTCCAGGGGGCAGATACGCAGTATTTT. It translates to CASSQVVQGADTQYF.

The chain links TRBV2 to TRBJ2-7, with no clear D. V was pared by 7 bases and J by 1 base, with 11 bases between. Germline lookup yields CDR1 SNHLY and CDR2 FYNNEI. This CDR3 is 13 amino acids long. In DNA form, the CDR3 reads TGTGCCAGCATCCCCGACACATCCTACGAGCAGTACTTC. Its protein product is CASIPDTSYEQYF.

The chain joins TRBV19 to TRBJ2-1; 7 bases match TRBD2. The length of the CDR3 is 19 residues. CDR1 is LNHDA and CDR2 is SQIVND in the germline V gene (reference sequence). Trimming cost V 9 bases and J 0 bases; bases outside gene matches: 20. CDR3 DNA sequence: TGTGCCAGCTGGGGGGGAACAACCTACCTAAATAGCTCCTACAATGAGCAGTTCTTC. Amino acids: CASWGGTTYLNSSYNEQFF.

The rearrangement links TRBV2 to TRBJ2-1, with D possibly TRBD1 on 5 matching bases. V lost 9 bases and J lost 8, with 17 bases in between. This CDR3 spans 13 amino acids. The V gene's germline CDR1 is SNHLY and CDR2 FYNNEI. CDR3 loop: CARRASTGDEQFF. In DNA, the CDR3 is TGTGCCAGAAGAGCTTCTACAGGAGATGAGCAGTTCTTC. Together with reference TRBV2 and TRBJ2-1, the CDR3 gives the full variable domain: EPEVTQTPSHQVTQMGQEVILRCVPISNHLYFYWYRQILGQKVEFLVSFYNNEISEKSEIFDDQFSVERPDGSNFTLKIRSTKLEDSAMYFCARRASTGDEQFFGPGTRLTVL.

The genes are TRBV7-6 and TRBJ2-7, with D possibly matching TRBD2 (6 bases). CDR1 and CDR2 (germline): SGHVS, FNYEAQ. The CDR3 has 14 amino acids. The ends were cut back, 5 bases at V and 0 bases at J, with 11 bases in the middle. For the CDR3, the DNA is TGTGCCAGCAGCAAGGACGGGAGCTCCTACGAGCAGTACTTC. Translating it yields CASSKDGSSYEQYF.

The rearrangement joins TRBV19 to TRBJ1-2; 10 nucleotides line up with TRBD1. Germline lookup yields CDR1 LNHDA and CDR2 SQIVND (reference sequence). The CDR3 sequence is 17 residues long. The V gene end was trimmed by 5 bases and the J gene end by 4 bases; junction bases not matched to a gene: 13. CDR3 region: CASSPDPLTGGSYGYTF. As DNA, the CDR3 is TGTGCCAGTAGTCCCGATCCCCTGACAGGGGGCAGCTATGGCTACACCTTC. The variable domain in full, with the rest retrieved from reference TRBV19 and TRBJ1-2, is DGGITQSPKYLFRKEGQNVTLSCEQNLNHDAMYWYRQDPGQGLRLIYYSQIVNDFQKGDIAEGYSVSREKKESFPLTVTSAQKNPTAFYLCASSPDPLTGGSYGYTFGSGTRLTVV.

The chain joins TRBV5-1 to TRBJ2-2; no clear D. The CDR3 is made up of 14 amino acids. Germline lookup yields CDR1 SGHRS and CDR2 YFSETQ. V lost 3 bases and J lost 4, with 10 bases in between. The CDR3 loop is CASSSYTATGELFF. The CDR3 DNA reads TGCGCCAGCAGCTCCTATACAGCCACCGGGGAGCTGTTTTTT.

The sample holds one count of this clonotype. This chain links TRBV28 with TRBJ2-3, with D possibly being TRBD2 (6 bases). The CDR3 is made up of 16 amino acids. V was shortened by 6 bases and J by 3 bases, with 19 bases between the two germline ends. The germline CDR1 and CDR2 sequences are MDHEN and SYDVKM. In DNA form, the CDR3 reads TGTGCCAGCAGCCCCCGGCGGGAATGGTCGACAGATACGCAGTATTTT. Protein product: CASSPRREWSTDTQYF.

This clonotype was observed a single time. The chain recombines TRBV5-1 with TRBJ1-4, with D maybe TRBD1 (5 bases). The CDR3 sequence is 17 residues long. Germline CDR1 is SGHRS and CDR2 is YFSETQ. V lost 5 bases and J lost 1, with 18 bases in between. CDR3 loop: CASSFQATTVTNEKLFF. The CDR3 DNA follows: TGCGCCAGCAGTTTTCAGGCTACGACAGTAACTAATGAAAAACTGTTTTTT.

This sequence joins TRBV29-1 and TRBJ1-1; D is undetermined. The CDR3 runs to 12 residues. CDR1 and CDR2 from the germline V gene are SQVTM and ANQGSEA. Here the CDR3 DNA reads TGCACCTCGGTGGGATGGGACACTGAAGCTTTCTTT. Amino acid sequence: CTSVGWDTEAFF. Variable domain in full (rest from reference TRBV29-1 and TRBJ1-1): SAVISQKPSRDICQRGTSLTIQCQVDSQVTMMFWYRQQPGQSLTLIATANQGSEATYESGFVIDKFPISRPNLTFSTLTVSNMSPEDSSIYLCTSVGWDTEAFFGQGTRLTVV.

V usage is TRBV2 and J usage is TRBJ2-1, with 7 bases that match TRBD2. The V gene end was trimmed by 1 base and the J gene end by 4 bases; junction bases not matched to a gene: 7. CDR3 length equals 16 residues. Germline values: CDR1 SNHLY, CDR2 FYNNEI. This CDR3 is CASSEGSGPPYNEQFF. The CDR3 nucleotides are TGTGCCAGCAGTGAAGGTAGCGGGCCTCCTTACAATGAGCAGTTCTTC.

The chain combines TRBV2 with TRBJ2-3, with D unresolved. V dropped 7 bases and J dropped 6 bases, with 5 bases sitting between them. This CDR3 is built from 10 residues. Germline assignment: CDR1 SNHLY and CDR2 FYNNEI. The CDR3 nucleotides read TGTGCCAGCATGGCCGATACGCAGTATTTT. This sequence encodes CASMADTQYF.

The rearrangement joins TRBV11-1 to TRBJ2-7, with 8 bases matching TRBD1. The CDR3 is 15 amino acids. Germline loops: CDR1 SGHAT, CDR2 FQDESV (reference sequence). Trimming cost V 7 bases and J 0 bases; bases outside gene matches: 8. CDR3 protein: CASTTRTGSSYEQYF. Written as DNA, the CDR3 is TGTGCCAGCACTACCCGGACAGGGAGCTCCTACGAGCAGTACTTC.

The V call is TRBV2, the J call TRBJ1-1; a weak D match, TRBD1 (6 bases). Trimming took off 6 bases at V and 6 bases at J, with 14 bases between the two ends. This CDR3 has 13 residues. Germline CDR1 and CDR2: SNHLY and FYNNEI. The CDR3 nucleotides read TGTGCCAGCAGCGGGGGCAAACAACCTGAAGCTTTCTTT. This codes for CASSGGKQPEAFF.

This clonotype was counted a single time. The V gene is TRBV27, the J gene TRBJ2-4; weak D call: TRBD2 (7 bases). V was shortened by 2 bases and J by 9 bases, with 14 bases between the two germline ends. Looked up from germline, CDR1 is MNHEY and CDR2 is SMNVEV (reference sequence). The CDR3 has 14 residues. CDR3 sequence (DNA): TGTGCCAGCAGTTTACTAGGGGGGGCTGGCATTCAGTACTTC. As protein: CASSLLGGAGIQYF.